This T cell receptor (beta chain) is from a study of blood T cells in healthy people across ages. Next came a second PCR, run for about 6 to 11 cycles, which used a sample-barcoded 5' primer along with a J-beta primer mix. TCRdb ran MiXCR on the 5' RACE reads and lists one entry per CDR3 protein. There are about 1 million distinct CDR3 sequences in the sample; approximately 25% occur only once, and approximately 0.79% lies in the top ten. This clonotype was counted between two and nine times. V was pared by 3 bases and J by 5 bases, with 12 bases between. This CDR3 is 13 amino acids long. The germline V gene has CDR1 DFQATT and CDR2 SNEGSKA (reference sequence). These records were also assigned to another study, of T cells of mothers and their children.

V is TRBV20-1 and J is TRBJ2-3; tentatively, D is TRBD2 (5 bases). The source of this sequence is a girl aged 2 to 10 in good health. The sample was blood. DNA for the CDR3: TGCAGTGCTAGGTGGGGTCGGGGAGATACGCAGTATTTT. It translates to CSARWGRGDTQYF.